The 24 T cell receptor beta chains listed next were all sequenced from one sample in a study of T cell responses to AZD1222 COVID-19 vaccine. Clones were sequenced by immunoSEQ multiplex PCR, and TCRdb holds only the in-frame ones, with some missing. The table records over 110,000 clones, approximately 90% of them present only once. Sample: peripheral blood, taken 28 days after the second AZD1222 dose. The receptors were gathered from an adult who received the AZD1222 COVID-19 vaccine.

CDR3 in DNA: TGCGCCAGCAGCCAGAGGACAGGGGACGGGGAGCTGTTTTTT. Amino acids: CASSQRTGDGELFF. The chain has TRBV5-1 and TRBJ2-2, with 9 bases that match TRBD1. The trim removed 4 bases at V and 7 bases at J, leaving 5 bases unmatched. CDR1 is SGHRS and CDR2 is YFSETQ in the germline V gene. The CDR3 length is 14 residues.

The chain couples TRBV5-1 to TRBJ1-4, with TRBD1 as a possible D gene (6 bases). V was clipped by 4 bases and J by 8 bases, with 12 bases between them. CDR3 length: 13 amino acids. Germline CDR1 SGHRS, CDR2 YFSETQ. The CDR3: CASSMTGPEKLFF. The CDR3 region has the DNA TGCGCCAGCAGCATGACAGGACCAGAAAAACTGTTTTTT. Using reference TRBV5-1 and TRBJ1-4 for the parts outside the CDR3, the full variable domain is KAGVTQTPRYLIKTRGQQVTLSCSPISGHRSVSWYQQTPGQGLQFLFEYFSETQRNKGNFPGRFSGRQFSNSRSEMNVSTLELGDSALYLCASSMTGPEKLFFGSGTQLSVL.

This clone has a handful of counts. The J gene is TRBJ1-2, the V gene TRBV6-5; possibly TRBD1 for D (5 bases). With 5 bases removed from V and 2 bases from J, the gap between germline ends came to 9 bases. In germline, CDR1 is MNHEY, CDR2 SVGAGI. This CDR3 has 13 amino acids. The CDR3 coding sequence is TGTGCCAGCAGTCAGGGAAAGAACTATGGCTACACCTTC. It codes for CASSQGKNYGYTF.

The genes are TRBV28 and TRBJ2-7; a weak D match, TRBD1 (6 bases). Germline-derived CDR1 and CDR2 are MDHEN and SYDVKM. V was clipped by 7 bases and J by 1 base, with 11 bases between them. The CDR3 contains 13 residues. CDR3 region: CASTPGHSYEQYV. The DNA of the CDR3 is TGTGCCAGCACTCCGGGACATTCCTACGAGCAGTACGTC.

This clone appeared a single time. V is TRBV6-5 and J is TRBJ2-1; TRBD2 might be the D (7 bases). CDR1 and CDR2 from the germline V gene are MNHEY and SVGAGI. CDR3 size: 15 residues. V was clipped by 5 bases and J by 2 bases, with 13 bases between them. CDR3 nucleotide sequence: TGTGCCAGCAGTCGGGAGGAGGGGGCCTACAATGAGCAGTTCTTC. It encodes CASSREEGAYNEQFF.

V usage is TRBV11-2 and J usage is TRBJ1-1, with D perhaps TRBD1 (6 bases). There are 16 residues in the CDR3. Trimming took off 6 bases at V and 8 bases at J, with 25 bases between the two ends. The V gene's germline CDR1 is SGHAT and CDR2 FQNNGV. The CDR3 DNA reads as TGTGCCAGCAGGCTCCGACGGGGGACAATTAAAACCGAAGCTTTCTTT. Translating gives CASRLRRGTIKTEAFF.

CDR3 nucleotide sequence: TGTGCCAGCAGCCCGGGACAGGGGACGGGCGAGCAGTACTTC. Its protein product is CASSPGQGTGEQYF. This chain joins TRBV6-6 and TRBJ2-7; 10 bases fit TRBD1. V was pared by 6 bases and J by 6 bases, with 8 bases of the junction left unmatched. The CDR3 totals 14 residues. The germline CDR1 and CDR2 sequences are MNHNY and SVGAGI (reference sequence).

The V gene is TRBV12-3 or TRBV12-4, the J gene TRBJ2-1, with a weak D call TRBD1 (6 bases). This CDR3 spans 13 amino acids. Trimming pared 2 bases from V and 9 bases from J, leaving 11 bases between. In DNA, the CDR3 is TGTGCCAGCAGTTTACCAGGGGTCTTTGAGCAGTTCTTC. It codes for CASSLPGVFEQFF.

V and J are TRBV5-1 and TRBJ2-7; no definite D call. The CDR3 length is 13 residues. V lost 2 bases to trimming and J lost 2 bases, with 8 bases between them. Germline CDR1 is SGHRS and CDR2 is YFSETQ. CDR3 nucleotide sequence: TGCGCCAGCAGCTTTGGTACAGCCTACGAGCAGTACTTC. This gives the protein CASSFGTAYEQYF.

V and J are TRBV11-3 and TRBJ1-6; D gene ambiguous. Germline-derived CDR1 and CDR2 are SGHNT and YENEEA. The CDR3 length is 13 residues. V dropped 0 bases and J dropped 6 bases, with 3 bases sitting between them. Here the CDR3 reads CASSLERNSPLHF. In nucleotides, the CDR3 is TGTGCCAGCAGCTTAGAACGTAATTCACCCCTCCACTTT.

This sequence joins TRBV2 and TRBJ1-1; unclear D gene. The CDR3 loop spans 11 amino acids. Deletions cut 6 bases from V and 7 bases from J, with 9 bases between. Looked up from germline, CDR1 is SNHLY and CDR2 is FYNNEI. The CDR3 sequence: CASRSEFEAFF. For the CDR3, the DNA is TGTGCCAGCAGGAGCGAATTTGAAGCTTTCTTT.

The rearrangement joins TRBV10-3 to TRBJ2-1; D not certain. Germline V gene data show CDR1 as ENHRY and CDR2 as SYGVKD. The CDR3 has 14 amino acids. V lost 6 bases and J lost 6, with 15 bases in between. Here the CDR3 DNA reads TGTGCCATCAGGCCGGCCCAAGGTCCCAATGAGCAGTTCTTC. The encoded protein is CAIRPAQGPNEQFF.

The chain recombines TRBV2 with TRBJ1-4; D not resolved. V was clipped by 6 bases and J by 0 bases, with 17 bases between them. This CDR3 has 17 amino acids. Germline V gene data show CDR1 as SNHLY and CDR2 as FYNNEI. The CDR3 sequence: CASREIGLLATNEKLFF. CDR3 sequence (DNA): TGTGCCAGCAGGGAAATAGGGTTACTTGCAACTAATGAAAAACTGTTTTTT.

The V gene is TRBV7-8, the J gene TRBJ2-3, with TRBD2 identical over 11 bases. This CDR3 comprises 18 residues. Germline CDR1 SGHVS, CDR2 FQNEAQ. Germline trimming cut 5 bases from V and 0 bases from J; bases unmatched to any gene: 10. The CDR3 nucleotides are TGTGCCAGCAGCATCACTAGCGGGAGAGGGGCTAGCACAGATACGCAGTATTTT. Amino acid sequence: CASSITSGRGASTDTQYF.

The V gene is TRBV6-5, the J gene TRBJ2-7; tentatively, D is TRBD1 (5 bases). Trimming cost V 2 bases and J 7 bases, with 9 bases left between them. The germline CDR1 and CDR2 sequences are MNHEY and SVGAGI. This CDR3 comprises 12 residues. The CDR3 coding sequence is TGTGCCAGCAGTTACAGGGGTCAGGAGCAGTACTTC. Translation: CASSYRGQEQYF.

Only one count was recorded for this clone. The chain carries TRBV7-2 and TRBJ2-5; D may match TRBD1 or TRBD2 (6 bases each). Trimming removed 2 bases at V and 1 base at J, with 11 bases between. This CDR3 contains 15 residues. Germline V lookup: CDR1 SGHTA, CDR2 FQGNSA. CDR3 bases: TGTGCCAGCAGCTTATCAAGGGGGGTCCAAGAGACCCAGTACTTC. It translates to CASSLSRGVQETQYF.

This clone was recorded only once. This rearrangement joins TRBV5-1 to TRBJ1-1; D might be TRBD1 (5 bases). The CDR3 length is 13 residues. V lost 2 bases to trimming and J lost 5 bases, with 10 bases between them. Germline V lookup: CDR1 SGHRS, CDR2 YFSETQ. Written as DNA, the CDR3 is TGCGCCAGCAGCTTTCAGGGATCAACTGAAGCTTTCTTT. This sequence encodes CASSFQGSTEAFF. Full variable domain (missing parts from reference TRBV5-1 and TRBJ1-1): KAGVTQTPRYLIKTRGQQVTLSCSPISGHRSVSWYQQTPGQGLQFLFEYFSETQRNKGNFPGRFSGRQFSNSRSEMNVSTLELGDSALYLCASSFQGSTEAFFGQGTRLTVV.

The chain carries TRBV6-5 and TRBJ2-1; the D gene could be TRBD1 or TRBD2 (6 bases each). The V gene lost 8 bases and the J gene lost 7 bases, with 21 bases spanning the gap. CDR1 is MNHEY and CDR2 is SVGAGI in the germline V gene. CDR3 length equals 15 residues. The CDR3 region is CASARSIGGSNEQFF. CDR3 in DNA: TGTGCCAGCGCACGGTCTATAGGGGGGTCGAATGAGCAGTTCTTC.

The rearrangement joins TRBV6-5 to TRBJ2-1; D perhaps matches TRBD2 (6 bases). V was pared by 5 bases and J by 10 bases, with 12 bases between. The CDR3 covers 12 residues. CDR1 and CDR2 (germline): MNHEY, SVGAGI. CDR3 in DNA: TGTGCCAGCAGTACACTAGCTAGCGAGCAGTTCTTC. Translating gives CASSTLASEQFF.

The genes are TRBV5-6 and TRBJ1-2, with 9 bases aligning to TRBD1. V dropped 4 bases and J dropped 7; count of bases not matched to a gene: 5. CDR1 is SGHDT, CDR2 YYEEEE, per germline. This CDR3 spans 13 amino acids. This CDR3 reads CASSPTGGLGYTF. The DNA of the CDR3 is TGTGCCAGCAGCCCAACAGGGGGCCTTGGCTACACCTTC.

The chain joins TRBV27 to TRBJ1-5; the D gene is possibly TRBD1 (5 bases). V was cut by 3 bases and J by 4 bases, with 7 bases left in between. Germline V lookup: CDR1 MNHEY, CDR2 SMNVEV (reference sequence). The CDR3 covers 13 residues. The CDR3 coding sequence is TGTGCCAGCAGTTTCGGGGGGAATCAGCCCCAGCATTTT. Protein product: CASSFGGNQPQHF.

The rearrangement joins TRBV9 to TRBJ1-4, with a tentative D call TRBD1 (6 bases). The germline CDR1 and CDR2 sequences are SGDLS and YYNGEE. Trimming removed 1 base from V and 7 bases from J, with 14 bases in between. The CDR3 length is 15 residues. The CDR3 nucleotides are TGTGCCAGCAGCGTACGGGGAGGGGGTGCTGAAAAACTGTTTTTT. Protein sequence: CASSVRGGGAEKLFF.

The V call is TRBV18, the J call TRBJ2-7; 10 nucleotides match TRBD1. CDR1 and CDR2 (germline): KGHSH, LQKENI. The trim removed 2 bases at V and 3 bases at J, leaving 7 bases unmatched. The CDR3 totals 16 residues. Here the CDR3 DNA reads TGTGCCAGCTCACCATACTCGACAGGGGGCGTCTACGAGCAGTACTTC. Amino acids: CASSPYSTGGVYEQYF.

The chain combines TRBV6-5 with TRBJ1-2; D perhaps matches TRBD1 (5 bases). Germline CDR1 and CDR2: MNHEY and SVGAGI. The CDR3 has 12 residues. V gave up 10 bases and J gave up 1 base, with 10 bases separating them. DNA of the CDR3: TGTGCCACCCAACAGGATAACTATGGCTACACCTTC. It codes for CATQQDNYGYTF.